The 2 T cell receptor beta chains listed next were all sequenced from one sample in a study of siplizumab effects on memory and regulatory T cells. Data came from immunoSEQ multiplex PCR; TCRdb stores just in-frame clones and leaves some out. The sample has approximately 100,000 clones, roughly 92% seen once. Source material: Tregs sorted from blood. The receptors originated from a human donor in good health.

CDR3 loop: CASSYGRTGRAETNTEAFF. DNA for the CDR3: TGTGCCAGCAGTTACGGACGGACAGGGCGCGCCGAAACGAACACTGAAGCTTTCTTT. This chain uses TRBV6-7 with TRBJ1-1, with 8 bases identical to TRBD1. TRBV6-7 is an ORF; its function is uncertain. The V and J ends lost 2 bases and 1 base, in that order; junction bases with no gene match: 15. CDR3 length equals 19 residues.

This chain joins TRBV12-1 and TRBJ1-4. TRBV12-1 is a listed pseudogene. The CDR3 loop spans 14 amino acids. CDR3 in DNA: TGTGCCAGATTCGGGACGGCAACTAATGAAAAACTGTTTTTT. The encoded protein is CARFGTATNEKLFF.